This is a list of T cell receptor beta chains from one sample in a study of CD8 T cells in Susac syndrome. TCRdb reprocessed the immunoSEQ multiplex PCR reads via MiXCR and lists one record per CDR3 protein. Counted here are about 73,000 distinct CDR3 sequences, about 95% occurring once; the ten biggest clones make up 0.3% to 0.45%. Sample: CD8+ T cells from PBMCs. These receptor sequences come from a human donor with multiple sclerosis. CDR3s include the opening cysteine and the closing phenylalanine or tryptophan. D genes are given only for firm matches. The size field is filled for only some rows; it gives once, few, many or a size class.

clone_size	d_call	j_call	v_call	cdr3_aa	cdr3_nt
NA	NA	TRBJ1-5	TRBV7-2	CASSPGFGRESNQPQHF	TGTGCCAGCAGCCCAGGGTTCGGCAGGGAGAGCAATCAGCCCCAGCATTTT
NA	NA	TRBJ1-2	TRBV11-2	CASSLEVYDRPVGGYTF	TGTGCCAGCAGCTTAGAGGTGTACGACAGGCCGGTCGGTGGCTACACCTTC
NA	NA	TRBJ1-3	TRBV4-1	CASSQDSSGNTIYF	TGCGCCAGCAGCCAAGACAGCTCTGGAAACACCATATATTTT
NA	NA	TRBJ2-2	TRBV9	CASSLPGPSDGELFF	TGTGCCAGCAGCCTTCCGGGACCCTCGGACGGGGAGCTGTTTTTT
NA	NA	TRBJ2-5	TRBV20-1	CSAREAGEETQYF	TGCAGTGCTAGAGAAGCGGGCGAGGAGACCCAGTACTTC
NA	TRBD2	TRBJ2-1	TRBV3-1	CASSSTGLAGGGEQFF	TGTGCCAGCAGCTCTACAGGACTAGCGGGGGGAGGTGAGCAGTTCTTC
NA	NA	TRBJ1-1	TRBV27	CASSLRQGIRNTEAFF	TGTGCCAGCAGTTTGCGACAAGGTATACGGAACACTGAAGCTTTCTTT
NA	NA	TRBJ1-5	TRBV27	CASSPGVGGQPQHF	TGTGCCAGCAGCCCGGGGGTTGGGGGTCAGCCCCAGCATTTT
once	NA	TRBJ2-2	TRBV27	CASKGLVDTGELFF	TGTGCCAGCAAGGGACTGGTCGACACCGGGGAGCTGTTTTTT
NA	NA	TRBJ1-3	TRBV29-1	CSVAQGSSGNTIYF	TGCAGCGTTGCACAGGGCTCCTCTGGAAACACCATATATTTT